The source of this TCR beta chain is a study of blood T cell repertoires in COVID-19. Study overall: COVID-19 samples collected from the United States, Italy and Spain covered acute and convalescent phases. T cells, B-cell-depleted T cells, or PBMCs provided the cDNA or gDNA that served as material.

The table lists this clone with a count of one. The CDR3 length is 18 residues. V lost 4 bases and J lost 6; bases outside the gene matches: 17. Germline CDR1 MNHNS, CDR2 SASEGT. Original processing notes: Nucleated cell counts were estimated from reference gene primer amplification. Profiled with immunoSEQ multiplex PCR; TCRdb holds only in-frame clones, not every one. That table furnishes V, J and clone size, whereas the DNA furnished D and trimming. The data show under 200,000 clones, about three quarters seen once. The receptor was isolated from an older man with acute or convalescent COVID-19. The material sequenced was peripheral blood. This chain links TRBV6-1 with TRBJ2-1; 8 nucleotides align to TRBD2. Written as DNA, the CDR3 is TGTGCCAGCAGTGGACTATCCCCCTTAGCGGGGTTTTCCAATGAGCAGTTCTTC. Translating gives CASSGLSPLAGFSNEQFF.